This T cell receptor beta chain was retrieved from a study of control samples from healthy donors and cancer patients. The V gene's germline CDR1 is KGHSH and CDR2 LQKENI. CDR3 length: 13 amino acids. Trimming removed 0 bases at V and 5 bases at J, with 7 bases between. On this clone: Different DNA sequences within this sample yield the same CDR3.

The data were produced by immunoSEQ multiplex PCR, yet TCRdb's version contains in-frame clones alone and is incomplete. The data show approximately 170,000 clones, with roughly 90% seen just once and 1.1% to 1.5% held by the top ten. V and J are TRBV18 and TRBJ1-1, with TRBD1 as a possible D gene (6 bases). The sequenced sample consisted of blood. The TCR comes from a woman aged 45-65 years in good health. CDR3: CASSPPGATEAFF. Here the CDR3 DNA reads TGTGCCAGCTCACCACCGGGGGCTACTGAAGCTTTCTTT.